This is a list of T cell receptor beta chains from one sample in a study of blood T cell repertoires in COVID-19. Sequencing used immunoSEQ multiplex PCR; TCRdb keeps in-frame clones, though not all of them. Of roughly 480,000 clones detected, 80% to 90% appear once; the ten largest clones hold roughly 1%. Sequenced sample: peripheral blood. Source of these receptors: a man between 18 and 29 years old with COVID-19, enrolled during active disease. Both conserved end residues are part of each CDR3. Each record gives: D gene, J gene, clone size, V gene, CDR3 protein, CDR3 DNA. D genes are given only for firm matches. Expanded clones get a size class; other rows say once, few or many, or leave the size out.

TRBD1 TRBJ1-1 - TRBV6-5 CASSFLTGGTEAFF TGTGCCAGCAGTTTCTTGACAGGGGGCACTGAAGCTTTCTTT
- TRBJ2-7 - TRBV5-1 CASSPTVGEDEQYF TGCGCCAGCAGCCCAACAGTTGGGGAGGACGAGCAGTACTTC
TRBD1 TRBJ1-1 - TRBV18 CASSPDRVAEAFF TGTGCCAGCTCACCGGACAGGGTGGCTGAAGCTTTCTTT
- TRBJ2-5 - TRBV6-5 CASSYSSGLETQYF TGTGCCAGCAGTTACTCGAGCGGTTTGGAGACCCAGTACTTC
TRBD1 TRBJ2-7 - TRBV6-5 CASRYATGFYEQYF TGTGCCAGCAGATACGCGACAGGGTTCTACGAGCAGTACTTC
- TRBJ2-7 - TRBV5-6 CASSLGLAGLYEQYF TGTGCCAGCAGCTTGGGATTGGCAGGGCTCTACGAGCAGTACTTC
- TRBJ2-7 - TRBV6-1 CASSDRDKSSYEQYF TGTGCCAGCAGTGACCGGGACAAGAGCTCCTACGAGCAGTACTTC
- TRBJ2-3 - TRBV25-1 CASSVRDTQYF TGTGCCAGCAGTGTGAGAGATACGCAGTATTTT
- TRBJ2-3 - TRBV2 CASSLQSSTDTQYF TGTGCCAGCAGTCTACAGTCTAGCACAGATACGCAGTATTTT
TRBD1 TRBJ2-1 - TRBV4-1 CASSQVAPRGGSIYNEQFF TGCGCCAGCAGCCAAGTGGCGCCGCGAGGGGGCTCTATATACAATGAGCAGTTCTTC
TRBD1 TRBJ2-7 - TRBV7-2 CASSYDRGPYEQYF TGTGCCAGCAGCTACGACAGGGGGCCCTACGAGCAGTACTTC
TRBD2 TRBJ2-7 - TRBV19 CASSMGLGTSYEQYF TGTGCCAGTAGTATGGGACTAGGGACCTCCTACGAGCAGTACTTC
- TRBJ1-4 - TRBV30 CAWKGGSREKLFF TGTGCCTGGAAGGGAGGCAGTCGTGAAAAACTGTTTTTT
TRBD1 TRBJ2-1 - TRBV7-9 CASSPPGTGGLGEQFF TGTGCCAGCAGCCCCCCCGGGACAGGGGGATTAGGTGAGCAGTTCTTC
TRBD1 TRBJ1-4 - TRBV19 CASSILTGDEKLFF TGTGCCAGTAGTATACTGACAGGGGATGAAAAACTGTTTTTT
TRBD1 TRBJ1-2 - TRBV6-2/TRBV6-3 CASNPWRDRVVGYTF TGTGCCAGCAACCCCTGGAGGGACAGGGTCGTTGGCTACACCTTC
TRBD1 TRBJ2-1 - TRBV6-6 CASRMGQGRRNEQFF TGTGCCAGCAGGATGGGACAGGGCCGCCGAAATGAGCAGTTCTTC
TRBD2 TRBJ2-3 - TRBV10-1 CASSEPTSGGATQYF TGCGCCAGCAGTGAGCCGACTAGCGGGGGGGCGACGCAGTATTTT
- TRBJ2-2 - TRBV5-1 CASSFEGVDTGELFF TGCGCCAGCAGCTTCGAGGGAGTGGACACCGGGGAGCTGTTTTTT
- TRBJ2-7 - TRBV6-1 CASSERLEVWWYF TGTGCCAGCAGTGAAAGGTTGGAGGTTTGGTGGTACTTC
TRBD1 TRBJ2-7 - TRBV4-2 CASSQGLQGVSYEQYF TGTGCCAGCAGCCAAGGGTTACAGGGGGTCTCCTACGAGCAGTACTTC
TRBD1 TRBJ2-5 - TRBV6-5 CASSWDRAREETQYF TGTGCCAGCAGCTGGGACAGGGCTAGGGAGGAGACCCAGTACTTC
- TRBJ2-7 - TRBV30 CAWSVSQTYEQYF TGTGCCTGGAGTGTAAGTCAGACCTACGAGCAGTACTTC
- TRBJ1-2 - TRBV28 CASSRQNYGYTF TGTGCCAGCAGTCGACAGAACTATGGCTACACCTTC
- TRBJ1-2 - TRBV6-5 CASSKQGRYGYTF TGTGCCAGCAGTAAACAGGGTCGTTACGGCTACACCTTC
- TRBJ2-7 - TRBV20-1 CSASLGRMEQYF TGCAGTGCTAGTCTTGGCCGAATGGAGCAGTACTTC
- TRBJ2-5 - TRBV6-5 CAVGRDLSETQYF TGTGCCGTCGGGCGGGACCTGTCAGAGACCCAGTACTTC
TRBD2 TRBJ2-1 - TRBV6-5 CASSTRGGSYNEQFF TGTGCCAGCAGTACCCGGGGGGGCTCCTACAATGAGCAGTTCTTC
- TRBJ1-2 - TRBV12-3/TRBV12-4 CASSSGHLYGYTF TGTGCCAGCAGTTCGGGACACCTCTATGGCTACACCTTC
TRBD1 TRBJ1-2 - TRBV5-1 CASREGAYGYTF TGCGCCAGCAGAGAGGGGGCCTATGGCTACACCTTC
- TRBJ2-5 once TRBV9 CASSATGAGLEETQYF TGTGCCAGCAGCGCCACAGGGGCGGGACTGGAAGAGACCCAGTACTTC
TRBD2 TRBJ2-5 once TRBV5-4 CASSDKREAQETQYF TGTGCCAGCAGCGATAAGCGGGAGGCCCAAGAGACCCAGTACTTC
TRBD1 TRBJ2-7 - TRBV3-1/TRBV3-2 CASSQGQGTHSYEQYF TGTGCCAGCAGCCAAGGACAGGGGACACACTCCTACGAGCAGTACTTC
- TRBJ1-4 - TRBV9 CASSVGAVKSLNEKLFF TGTGCCAGCAGCGTTGGGGCGGTGAAGTCCCTTAATGAAAAACTGTTTTTT
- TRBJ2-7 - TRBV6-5 CASSRQYEQYF TGTGCCAGCAGCCGACAGTACGAGCAGTACTTC
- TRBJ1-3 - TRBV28 CAITKPSSGNTIYF TGTGCAATAACTAAACCGAGCTCTGGAAACACCATATATTTT
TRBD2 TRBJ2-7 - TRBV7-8 CASSPRTSGSMEEQYF TGTGCCAGCAGCCCCAGGACTAGCGGGAGCATGGAAGAGCAGTACTTC
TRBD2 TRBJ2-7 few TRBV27 CASSLTSGASYEQYF TGTGCCAGCAGTTTAACTAGCGGGGCGTCCTACGAGCAGTACTTC
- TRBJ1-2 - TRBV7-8 CASSFTPRDGYTF TGTGCCAGCAGCTTCACCCCCAGGGATGGCTACACCTTC
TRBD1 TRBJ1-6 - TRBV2 CASRKGQVANSPLHF TGTGCCAGCAGGAAAGGACAGGTTGCCAACTCACCCCTCCACTTT
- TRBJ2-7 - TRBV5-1 CASSLVSVLSYEQYF TGCGCCAGCAGCTTGGTTAGCGTGTTGTCCTACGAGCAGTACTTC
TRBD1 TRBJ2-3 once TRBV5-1 CASSSTGGGADTQYF TGCGCCAGCAGCTCCACAGGGGGCGGTGCAGATACGCAGTATTTT
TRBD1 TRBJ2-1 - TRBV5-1 CASSEGQESYNEQFF TGCGCCAGCAGCGAGGGACAGGAGTCCTACAATGAGCAGTTCTTC
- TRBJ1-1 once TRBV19 CASNQQGPNTEAFF TGTGCCAGTAATCAACAGGGCCCGAACACTGAAGCTTTCTTT
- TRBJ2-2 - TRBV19 CASSIVGRGTGELFF TGTGCCAGTAGTATAGTGGGGAGGGGGACCGGGGAGCTGTTTTTT
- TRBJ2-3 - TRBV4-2 CASSQEGLTGLDTQYF TGTGCCAGCAGCCAAGAGGGACTGACCGGCCTCGATACGCAGTATTTT
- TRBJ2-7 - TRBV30 CAWGGDYYPYEQYF TGTGCCTGGGGGGGAGATTACTACCCCTACGAGCAGTACTTC
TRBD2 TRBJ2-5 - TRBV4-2 CASSQELVGGGTQYF TGTGCCAGCAGCCAAGAATTGGTCGGGGGGGGTACCCAGTACTTC
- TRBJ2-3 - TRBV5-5 CASSFGGAPTDTQYF TGTGCCAGCAGCTTTGGAGGAGCCCCCACAGATACGCAGTATTTT
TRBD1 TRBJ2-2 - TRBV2 CASRDQMTGRPGELFF TGTGCCAGCCGAGACCAGATGACAGGGAGACCCGGGGAGCTGTTTTTT